This TCR beta chain was documented in a study of blood T cell repertoires in COVID-19. Study-level information: Sources were T cells, B-cell-depleted T cells, or PBMCs; the material itself was cDNA or gDNA.

Generated by immunoSEQ multiplex PCR, the TCRdb table keeps only in-frame clones and is missing some. This table holds a few hundred thousand clones, 89% found once. Germline V gives CDR1 SGHDT, CDR2 YYEEEE. The CDR3 covers 17 residues. V dropped 0 bases and J dropped 4 bases, with 17 bases sitting between them. The sequence derives from a woman aged 30 to 39 with COVID-19, enrolled during active disease. Sequenced: peripheral blood. The chain uses TRBV5-6 and TRBJ1-3; D not resolved. The CDR3 loop reads CASSLGSTRGSGNTIYF. Here the CDR3 DNA reads TGTGCCAGCAGCTTGGGCTCGACGAGAGGGTCCGGAAACACCATATATTTT.